These T cell receptor beta chains were read from a single sample in a study of PD-L1 blockade in urothelial cancer. Profiled with immunoSEQ multiplex PCR; TCRdb holds only in-frame clones, not every one. Of 70,000 or so clones in the sample, 85% to 90% were seen once. The source material was PBMCs, sampled around atezolizumab (anti-PD-L1) treatment. These TCRs come from a man aged 55-75 years with urothelial cancer. Both conserved end residues are part of each CDR3. D genes are given only for firm matches. Clone size appears in some rows only: once, few, many, or a class for an expanded clone.

j_gene,v_gene,d_gene,abundance,CDR3aa,CDR3nt
TRBJ1-3,TRBV30,-,-,CAWSVRPENTIYF,TGTGCCTGGAGTGTACGCCCAGAAAACACCATATATTTT
TRBJ1-1,TRBV9,-,-,CASSVDGQGGEAFF,TGTGCCAGCAGCGTAGATGGGCAGGGAGGTGAAGCTTTCTTT
TRBJ2-7,TRBV27,-,-,CASSRESEVNEQYF,TGTGCCAGCAGTCGGGAGAGCGAGGTGAACGAGCAGTACTTC
TRBJ1-4,TRBV2,-,once,CASSDSGIEKLFF,TGTGCCAGCAGTGACTCGGGAATAGAAAAACTGTTTTTT
TRBJ2-7,TRBV6-5,-,-,CASSYSRQSYEQYF,TGTGCCAGCAGTTACTCGAGGCAGTCCTACGAGCAGTACTTC
TRBJ2-7,TRBV15,-,-,CATSRESSGDGEQYF,TGTGCCACCAGCAGAGAGTCCTCAGGGGACGGCGAGCAGTACTTC
TRBJ2-1,TRBV11-2,TRBD2,few,CASSPFPRGVEAEQFF,TGTGCCAGCAGCCCATTTCCGCGGGGGGTCGAGGCGGAGCAGTTCTTC
TRBJ2-3,TRBV5-1,-,-,CASSARTDTQYF,TGCGCCAGCAGCGCCCGGACAGATACGCAGTATTTT
TRBJ2-3,TRBV10-3,TRBD2,-,CAISGLAGGRTDTQYF,TGTGCCATCAGTGGACTAGCGGGAGGGCGCACAGATACGCAGTATTTT
TRBJ1-2,TRBV2,-,-,CASSYSVRQDGYTF,TGTGCCAGCAGTTATTCAGTCCGACAGGATGGCTACACCTTC
TRBJ2-5,TRBV4-1,TRBD2,-,CASSQLSGGAVETQYF,TGCGCCAGCAGCCAATTAAGCGGGGGGGCCGTAGAGACCCAGTACTTC
TRBJ2-5,TRBV29-1,-,-,CSVGEETQYF,TGCAGCGTGGGCGAGGAGACCCAGTACTTC
TRBJ2-1,TRBV6-1,-,-,CASSEARAIDEQFF,TGTGCCAGCAGTGAAGCAAGAGCGATCGATGAGCAGTTCTTC
TRBJ2-7,TRBV6-5,-,-,CASKTVRGAYEQYF,TGTGCCAGCAAAACAGTCCGGGGAGCCTACGAGCAGTACTTC
TRBJ1-2,TRBV2,-,once,CASRSLQGRRGYTF,TGTGCCAGCAGAAGCTTACAGGGAAGGCGTGGCTACACCTTC
TRBJ2-3,TRBV6-6,-,-,CASSYFRGSLSDTQYF,TGTGCCAGCAGTTACTTTCGAGGTTCTTTATCAGATACGCAGTATTTT
TRBJ1-2,TRBV5-6,-,-,CASKTNRVVNYGYTF,TGTGCCAGCAAAACAAACAGGGTAGTCAACTATGGCTACACCTTC
TRBJ1-1,TRBV5-1,-,-,CASSLSPVNTEAFF,TGCGCCAGCAGCTTGTCTCCCGTGAACACTGAAGCTTTCTTT
TRBJ1-4,TRBV2,TRBD1,-,CASGRDRNEKLFF,TGTGCCAGCGGCCGGGACAGAAATGAAAAACTGTTTTTT
TRBJ2-6,TRBV25-1,-,-,CASSEGGSGANVLTF,TGTGCCAGCAGTGAAGGAGGCTCTGGGGCCAACGTCCTGACTTTC
TRBJ2-1,TRBV2,TRBD2,-,CASSGSSGRNEQFF,TGTGCCAGCTCCGGGTCTAGCGGGCGCAATGAGCAGTTCTTC
TRBJ1-5,TRBV29-1,TRBD1,-,CSVATDRGKNQPQHF,TGCAGCGTTGCTACAGACAGGGGGAAGAATCAGCCCCAGCATTTT
TRBJ1-2,TRBV19,-,few,CASSQGGSGYTF,TGTGCCAGTAGCCAGGGCGGTTCTGGCTACACCTTC
TRBJ2-3,TRBV30,-,-,CAWSPLSDTQYF,TGTGCCTGGAGTCCCCTTTCAGATACGCAGTATTTT
TRBJ2-2,TRBV6-5,-,-,CASSSPGFAGELFF,TGTGCCAGCAGTTCCCCAGGGTTTGCCGGGGAGCTGTTTTTT
TRBJ2-2,TRBV18,-,-,CASCYGIGDTGELFF,TGTGCCAGCTGCTATGGCATCGGAGACACCGGGGAGCTGTTTTTT
TRBJ1-1,TRBV5-6,-,-,CASSFRVISSRNTEAFF,TGTGCCAGCAGCTTCCGGGTCATCTCCTCGCGGAACACTGAAGCTTTCTTT
TRBJ2-7,TRBV5-4,-,-,CASSLPTRGGYEQYF,TGTGCCAGCAGCCTCCCCACCAGGGGCGGGTACGAGCAGTACTTC
TRBJ1-4,TRBV2,-,few,CASSSRRDGEKLFF,TGTGCCAGCAGTTCAAGGAGGGATGGTGAAAAACTGTTTTTT
TRBJ2-5,TRBV2,TRBD1,-,CASSANRGRQTQYF,TGTGCCAGCAGTGCGAACAGGGGGCGACAGACCCAGTACTTC
TRBJ2-3,TRBV7-3,TRBD2,once,CASSLFSGSTDTQYF,TGTGCCAGCAGCTTATTTAGCGGGAGCACAGATACGCAGTATTTT